This TCR beta chain appears in the sequencing data of a study of neurological immune-mediated disorders. Study outcomes and limitations: No expanded-clone CDR3 amino acid sequence recurred across subjects, suggesting private TCR-beta repertoires. Phylogenetic grouping assigned the repertoires of 18 of 34 multiple sclerosis patients to a single related-CDR3 cluster, representing a possible signature.

The cDNA came from 5'RACE with 10-nucleotide random UMIs. The authors obtained over 180 million TCR-beta sequences from 15-18 subjects per sequencing run. Using its own MiXCR run on the 5' RACE reads, TCRdb lists one record per CDR3 protein. The sample gives approximately 60,000 distinct CDR3 sequences, around 4.4% of which show up once; roughly 3.1% is in the top ten. Points on this clonotype: Its antigen remains unknown. This may stem from a read error, because a much larger clone lies one nucleotide away.

Trimming cost V 7 bases and J 0 bases, with 6 bases left between them. Germline CDR1 reads DFQATT; CDR2 reads SNEGSKA (reference sequence). There are 11 residues in the CDR3. V gene TRBV20-1 combines with J gene TRBJ1-1; D is undetermined. The clonotype was recovered from a man over 45 with multiple sclerosis. The sequenced sample consisted of PBMCs. Here the CDR3 reads CSGAMNTEAFF. The CDR3 coding sequence is TGCAGTGGGGCAATGAACACTGAAGCTTTCTTT.